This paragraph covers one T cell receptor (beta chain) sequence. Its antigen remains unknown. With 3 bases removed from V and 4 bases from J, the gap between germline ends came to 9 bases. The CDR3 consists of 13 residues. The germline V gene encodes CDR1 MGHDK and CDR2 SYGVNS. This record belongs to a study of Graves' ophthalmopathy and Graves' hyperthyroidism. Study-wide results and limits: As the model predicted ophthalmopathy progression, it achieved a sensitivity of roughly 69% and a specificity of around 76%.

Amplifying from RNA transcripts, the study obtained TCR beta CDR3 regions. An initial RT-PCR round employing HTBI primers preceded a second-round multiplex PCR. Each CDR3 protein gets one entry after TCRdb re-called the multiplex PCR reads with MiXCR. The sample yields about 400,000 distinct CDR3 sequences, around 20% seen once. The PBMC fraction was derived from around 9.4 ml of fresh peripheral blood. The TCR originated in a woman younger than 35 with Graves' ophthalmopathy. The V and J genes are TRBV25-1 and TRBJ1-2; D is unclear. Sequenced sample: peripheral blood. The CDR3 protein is CASSDGGRYGYTF. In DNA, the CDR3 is TGTGCCAGCAGTGATGGAGGCCGCTATGGCTACACCTTC.